Following are 11 T cell receptor beta chains from one sample sequenced in a study of identical twins. One entry per CDR3 protein, called by TCRdb with MiXCR from the 5' RACE reads. The table lists 650,000 to 750,000 distinct CDR3 sequences, 21% of them singletons. The same specimen was also included in a second study, on T cells expressing NK-cell markers.

Sequenced input: PBMCs. These receptors originate from a woman aged 18-29 years in good health.

The chain links TRBV6-2 or TRBV6-3 to TRBJ1-6; D remains unclear. V lost 7 bases and J lost 5, with 21 bases in between. Germline V gives CDR1 MNHEY, CDR2 SVGEGT. This CDR3 spans 17 amino acids. The CDR3 loop reads CASKVGATWLNNSPLHF. CDR3 sequence (DNA): TGTGCCAGCAAGGTTGGTGCTACCTGGCTAAATAATTCACCCCTCCACTTT.

This clonotype was recorded a few times. The rearrangement links TRBV6-1 to TRBJ2-1, with TRBD2 matching over 10 bases. The CDR3 sequence is 16 residues long. V gave up 6 bases and J gave up 0 bases; unmatched junction bases: 5. The germline CDR1 and CDR2 sequences are MNHNS and SASEGT. The CDR3 loop reads CASRRGLATSYNEQFF. The CDR3 coding sequence is TGTGCCAGCAGACGGGGACTAGCGACCTCCTACAATGAGCAGTTCTTC.

The V gene is TRBV27, the J gene TRBJ2-2; TRBD2 matches 13 bases. V shed 5 bases and J 5 bases; nucleotides not matched to a gene: 8. The length of the CDR3 is 17 residues. Per germline, CDR1 MNHEY and CDR2 SMNVEV (reference sequence). DNA of the CDR3: TGTGCCAGCAGTCCGGGACTAGCGGGAAGCAAAACCGGGGAGCTGTTTTTT. Translated: CASSPGLAGSKTGELFF.

The chain combines TRBV5-1 with TRBJ2-3; 11 bases fit TRBD2. CDR1 is SGHRS and CDR2 is YFSETQ in the germline V gene. V was clipped by 4 bases and J by 5 bases; unmatched bases: 6. This CDR3 comprises 15 residues. CDR3 amino acids: CASSPEGTSGDTQYF. In DNA form, the CDR3 reads TGCGCCAGCAGCCCCGAAGGGACTAGCGGAGATACGCAGTATTTT.

This clonotype was recorded many times. The chain employs TRBV20-1 and TRBJ1-6; no clear D gene. The CDR3 spans 16 residues. Germline CDR1 DFQATT, CDR2 SNEGSKA (reference sequence). V lost 1 base and J 0 bases, leaving 10 bases between the germline ends. CDR3 nucleotide sequence: TGCAGTGCTAGAGTGCCGGGTGGCTCCTATAATTCACCCCTCCACTTT. Translation gives CSARVPGGSYNSPLHF.

The table lists this clonotype with many counts. The chain has TRBV20-1 and TRBJ2-1, with a weak D call TRBD1 (5 bases). The V end was cut by 5 bases, the J end by 10 bases, with 12 bases between. Germline V lookup: CDR1 DFQATT, CDR2 SNEGSKA (reference sequence). This CDR3 is built from 11 residues. The CDR3 sequence: CSALQGNEQFF. The DNA of the CDR3 is TGCAGTGCTCTCCAGGGAAACGAGCAGTTCTTC.

The V and J genes are TRBV5-1 and TRBJ2-3; D gene uncertain. The V gene lost 4 bases and the J gene lost 7 bases, with 10 bases spanning the gap. The length of the CDR3 is 12 residues. Germline V gene sequence: CDR1 SGHRS, CDR2 YFSETQ. CDR3: CASSTERHTQYF. The CDR3 bases are TGCGCCAGCAGCACGGAGCGACATACGCAGTATTTT.

The rearrangement joins TRBV7-9 to TRBJ2-2, with D possibly matching TRBD2 (5 bases). This CDR3 region has 13 residues. V lost 4 bases and J 6 bases, leaving 9 bases between the germline ends. Germline V gene sequence: CDR1 SEHNR, CDR2 FQNEAQ (reference sequence). As DNA, the CDR3 is TGTGCCAGCAGCTCGGCGAGGGCCGGGGAGCTGTTTTTT. Its protein product is CASSSARAGELFF. Full variable domain (missing parts from reference TRBV7-9 and TRBJ2-2): DTGVSQNPRHKITKRGQNVTFRCDPISEHNRLYWYRQTLGQGPEFLTYFQNEAQLEKSRLLSDRFSAERPKGSFSTLEIQRTEQGDSAMYLCASSSARAGELFFGEGSRLTVL.

This clonotype was found many times. The gene calls are TRBV20-1 and TRBJ2-3; 7 positions agree with TRBD2. V was clipped by 0 bases and J by 3 bases; unmatched bases: 15. Germline lookup yields CDR1 DFQATT and CDR2 SNEGSKA (reference sequence). This CDR3 spans 18 amino acids. CDR3 amino acids: CSARDHVRREWETDTQYF. CDR3 in DNA: TGCAGTGCTAGAGATCACGTCAGGCGGGAGTGGGAAACAGATACGCAGTATTTT.

This clonotype was counted a few times. This rearrangement joins TRBV10-3 to TRBJ2-2, with D possibly matching TRBD1 (6 bases). The CDR3 consists of 15 residues. Germline V gene data show CDR1 as ENHRY and CDR2 as SYGVKD. The ends were cut back, 5 bases at V and 2 bases at J, with 12 bases in the middle. CDR3 residues: CAISPWGQNTGELFF. The CDR3 nucleotides are TGTGCCATCAGTCCGTGGGGGCAAAACACCGGGGAGCTGTTTTTT.

J is TRBJ2-1 and V is TRBV20-1; a possible D gene is TRBD2 (5 bases). The CDR3 runs 12 residues. CDR1 and CDR2 from the germline V gene are DFQATT and SNEGSKA (reference sequence). Between the trimmed V and J ends, which lost 7 bases and 7 bases, there was a span of 14 bases. The CDR3 here is CSVLAEDNEQFF. CDR3 in DNA: TGCAGTGTGCTGGCGGAGGATAATGAGCAGTTCTTC.